This T cell receptor (beta chain) was retrieved from a study of T cell changes during pregnancy in multiple sclerosis. J gave up 0 bases and V 10 bases, and 6 bases lay outside the gene matches. The germline gives CDR1 MNHEY, CDR2 SMNVEV (reference sequence). This CDR3 is built from 15 residues. TCRdb's copy holds only in-frame clones and misses some; the assay was immunoSEQ multiplex PCR. The data hold 40,000 to 45,000 clones, with approximately 92% observed a single time. The rearrangement uses TRBV27 and TRBJ2-3; 11 nucleotides align to TRBD2. The origin of this receptor is a female donor with multiple sclerosis, enrolled in a pregnancy study. Sequenced input: peripheral blood. The CDR3 sequence is CATARTSGSTDTQYF. The CDR3 DNA sequence: TGTGCCACTGCGAGGACTAGCGGGAGCACAGATACGCAGTATTTT.